A selection of T cell receptor beta chains follows, all from one sample in a study of blood T cell repertoires in COVID-19. The table came from immunoSEQ multiplex PCR; TCRdb's copy has only in-frame clones and leaves some out. The table lists around 280,000 clones, 85% to 90% of them singletons. Specimen: peripheral blood. These receptors all come from a woman in her thirties with COVID-19, enrolled during active disease. Both conserved end residues are part of each CDR3. Clone sizes are given selectively: once, few, many, or a class where the clone is expanded.

CDR3 protein,J gene,V gene,clone size
CASSPPRQGYSYEQYF,TRBJ2-7,TRBV18,NA
CASSVTPSLAGGTEAFF,TRBJ1-1,TRBV9,NA
CASSGTGAHGYTF,TRBJ1-2,TRBV9,NA
CAWSPSVRAPLHF,TRBJ1-6,TRBV30,NA
CASSLDRGRAGELFF,TRBJ2-2,TRBV5-1,once
CASSLGALNEQFF,TRBJ2-1,TRBV11-2,NA
CSVEGSAASGNTIYF,TRBJ1-3,TRBV29-1,NA
CASSPRETQYF,TRBJ2-5,TRBV7-2,many
CATSEEGSTEAFF,TRBJ1-1,TRBV24-1,few
CASSQGQINEQFF,TRBJ2-1,TRBV3-1/TRBV3-2,NA
CASSAPRGTGVYGYTF,TRBJ1-2,TRBV18,once
CSASLGAGPYEQYF,TRBJ2-7,TRBV20-1,NA
CASSAGLSSYNEQFF,TRBJ2-1,TRBV5-1,NA
CASSYSYSNQPQHF,TRBJ1-5,TRBV6-2/TRBV6-3,NA
CASSVADRSIYGYTF,TRBJ1-2,TRBV9,NA
CASSPREAVEYNSPLHF,TRBJ1-6,TRBV7-3,NA
CASSAHRGDEQYF,TRBJ2-7,TRBV11-3,NA
CASVGTGPTNTEAFF,TRBJ1-1,TRBV12-5,NA
CASSLLRAPGETQYF,TRBJ2-5,TRBV5-6,NA
CASSPQFGNTIYF,TRBJ1-3,TRBV11-2,NA
CARPQGESF,TRBJ1-1,TRBV19,once
CASEQGYTGELFF,TRBJ2-2,TRBV12-3/TRBV12-4,NA
CASSIPADLAKNIQYF,TRBJ2-4,TRBV19,NA
CAISRTGVGNQPQHF,TRBJ1-5,TRBV10-3,NA
CSVAIATYEQYF,TRBJ2-7,TRBV29-1,NA
CASSPDRVTEAFF,TRBJ1-1,TRBV18,NA
CASSQQGIRNTEAFF,TRBJ1-1,TRBV7-2,NA
CASSPSGRAYEQYF,TRBJ2-7,TRBV19,many
CASSQERATNEKLFF,TRBJ1-4,TRBV4-1,NA
CASSLDTRPNSPLHF,TRBJ1-6,TRBV5-1,NA
CASRGAGSYEQYF,TRBJ2-7,TRBV28,NA
CASSQTGTGHSTDTQYF,TRBJ2-3,TRBV4-2,NA
CASSSGGRGEQYF,TRBJ2-7,TRBV6-1,NA
CASSQPQREGPQSSYNEQFF,TRBJ2-1,TRBV23-1,NA
CAISSSGTVNQPQHF,TRBJ1-5,TRBV10-3,NA
CASSVQGVNTEAFF,TRBJ1-1,TRBV19,NA
CASNPEILASEQFF,TRBJ2-1,TRBV7-2,NA
CAIRGDRGPKEQYF,TRBJ2-7,TRBV10-3,NA
CASRRASNQPQHF,TRBJ1-5,TRBV6-5,NA
CATSDLEGAWETQYF,TRBJ2-5,TRBV24-1,NA
CASSRQGGAEKLFF,TRBJ1-4,TRBV2,NA
CASSPPLAGAYEQYF,TRBJ2-7,TRBV27,NA
CASSAGTAYNEQFF,TRBJ2-1,TRBV5-1,NA
CASSAAGRETQYF,TRBJ2-5,TRBV2,NA
CASSEAAGVQDEQYF,TRBJ2-7,TRBV6-1,NA
CASSISFGHAPGELFF,TRBJ2-2,TRBV19,NA
CASSLWGQGGTGELFF,TRBJ2-2,TRBV28,NA
CASKLGDTQYF,TRBJ2-3,TRBV2,NA
CASSPKGQSTETQYF,TRBJ2-5,TRBV11-1,NA
CASSSPTISNNEKLFF,TRBJ1-4,TRBV28,NA
CASSSWDRDEKLFF,TRBJ1-4,TRBV7-2,NA